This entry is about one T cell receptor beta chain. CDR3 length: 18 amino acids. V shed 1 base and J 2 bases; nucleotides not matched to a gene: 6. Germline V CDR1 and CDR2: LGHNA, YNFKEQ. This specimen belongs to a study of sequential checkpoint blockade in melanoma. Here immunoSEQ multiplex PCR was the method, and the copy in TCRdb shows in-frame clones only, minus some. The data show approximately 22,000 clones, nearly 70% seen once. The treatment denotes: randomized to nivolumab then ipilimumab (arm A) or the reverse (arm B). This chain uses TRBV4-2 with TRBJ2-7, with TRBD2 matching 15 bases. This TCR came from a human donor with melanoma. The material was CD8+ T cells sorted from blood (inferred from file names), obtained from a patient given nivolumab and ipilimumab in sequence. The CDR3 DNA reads TGTGCCAGCAGCCAAGTCCCAGGGACTAGCGGGGGGACCTACGAGCAGTACTTC. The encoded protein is CASSQVPGTSGGTYEQYF.